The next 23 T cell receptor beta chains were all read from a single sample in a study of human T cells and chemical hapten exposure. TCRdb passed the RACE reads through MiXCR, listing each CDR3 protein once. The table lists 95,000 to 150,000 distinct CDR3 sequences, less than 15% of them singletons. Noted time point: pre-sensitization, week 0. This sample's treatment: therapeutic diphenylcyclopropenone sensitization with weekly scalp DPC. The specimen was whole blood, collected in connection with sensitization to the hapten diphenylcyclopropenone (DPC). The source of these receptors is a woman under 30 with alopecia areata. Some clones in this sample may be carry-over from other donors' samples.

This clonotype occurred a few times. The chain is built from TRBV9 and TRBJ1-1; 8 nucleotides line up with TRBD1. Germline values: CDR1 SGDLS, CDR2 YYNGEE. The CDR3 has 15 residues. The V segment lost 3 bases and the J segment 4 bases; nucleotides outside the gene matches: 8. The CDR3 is CASSARQGPTTEAFF. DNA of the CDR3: TGTGCCAGCAGCGCTAGACAGGGGCCGACCACTGAAGCTTTCTTT.

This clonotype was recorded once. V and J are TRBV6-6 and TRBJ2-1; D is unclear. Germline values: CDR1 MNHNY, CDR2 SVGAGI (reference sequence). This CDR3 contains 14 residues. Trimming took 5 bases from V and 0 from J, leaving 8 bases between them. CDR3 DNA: TGTGCCAGCAGTACTTGCGTCTCCTACAATGAGCAGTTCTTC. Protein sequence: CASSTCVSYNEQFF.

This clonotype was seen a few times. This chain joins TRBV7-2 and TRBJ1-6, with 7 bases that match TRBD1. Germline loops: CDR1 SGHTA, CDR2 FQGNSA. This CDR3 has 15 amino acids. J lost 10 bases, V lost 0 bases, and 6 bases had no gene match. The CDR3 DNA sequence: TGTGCCAGCAGCTTAGCGGACAGGATAGACTCACCCCTCCACTTT. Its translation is CASSLADRIDSPLHF.

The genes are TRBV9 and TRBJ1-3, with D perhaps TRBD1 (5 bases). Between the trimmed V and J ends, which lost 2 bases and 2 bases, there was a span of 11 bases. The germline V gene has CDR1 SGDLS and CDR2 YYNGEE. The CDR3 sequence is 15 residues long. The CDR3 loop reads CASSVESGTGNTIYF. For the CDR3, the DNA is TGTGCCAGCAGCGTCGAGTCAGGGACTGGAAACACCATATATTTT.

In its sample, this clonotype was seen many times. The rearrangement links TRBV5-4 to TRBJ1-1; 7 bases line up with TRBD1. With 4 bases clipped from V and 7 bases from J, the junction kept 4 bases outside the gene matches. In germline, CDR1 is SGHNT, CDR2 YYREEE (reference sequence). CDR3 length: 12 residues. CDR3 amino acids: CASSLGTDEAFF. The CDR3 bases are TGTGCCAGCAGCCTAGGGACAGATGAAGCTTTCTTT.

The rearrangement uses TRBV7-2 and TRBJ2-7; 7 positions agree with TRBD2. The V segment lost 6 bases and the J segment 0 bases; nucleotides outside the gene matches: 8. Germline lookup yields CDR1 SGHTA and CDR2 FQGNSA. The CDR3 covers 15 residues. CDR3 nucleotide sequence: TGTGCCAGCAGTCGGACCGGGGGGAGCTCCTACGAGCAGTACTTC. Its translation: CASSRTGGSSYEQYF.

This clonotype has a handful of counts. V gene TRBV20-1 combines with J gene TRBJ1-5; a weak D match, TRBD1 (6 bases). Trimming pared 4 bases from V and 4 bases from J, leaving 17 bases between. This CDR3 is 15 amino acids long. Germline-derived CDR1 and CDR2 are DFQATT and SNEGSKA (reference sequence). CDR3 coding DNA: TGCAGTGCTACAACAGGGCGTAGCAGTAATCAGCCCCAGCATTTT. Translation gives CSATTGRSSNQPQHF.

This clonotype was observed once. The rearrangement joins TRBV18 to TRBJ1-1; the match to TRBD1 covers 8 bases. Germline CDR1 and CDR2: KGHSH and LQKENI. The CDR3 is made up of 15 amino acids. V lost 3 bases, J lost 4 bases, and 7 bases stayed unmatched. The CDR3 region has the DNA TGTGCCAGCTCACCGGACAGGGTAGGGGGCACTGAAGCTTTCTTT. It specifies CASSPDRVGGTEAFF.

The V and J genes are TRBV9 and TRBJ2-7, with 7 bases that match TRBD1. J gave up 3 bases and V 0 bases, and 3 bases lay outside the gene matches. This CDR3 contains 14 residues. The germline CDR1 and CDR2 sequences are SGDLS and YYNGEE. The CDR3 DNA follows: TGTGCCAGCAGCGTAGCGCCAGGGGGCTACGAGCAGTACTTC. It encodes CASSVAPGGYEQYF.

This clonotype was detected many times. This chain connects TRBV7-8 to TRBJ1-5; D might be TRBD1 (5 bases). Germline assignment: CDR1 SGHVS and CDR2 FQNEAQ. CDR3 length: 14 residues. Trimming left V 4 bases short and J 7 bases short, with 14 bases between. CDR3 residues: CASSSAGAKQPQHF. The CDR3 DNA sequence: TGTGCCAGCAGCTCAGCTGGGGCAAAGCAGCCCCAGCATTTT.

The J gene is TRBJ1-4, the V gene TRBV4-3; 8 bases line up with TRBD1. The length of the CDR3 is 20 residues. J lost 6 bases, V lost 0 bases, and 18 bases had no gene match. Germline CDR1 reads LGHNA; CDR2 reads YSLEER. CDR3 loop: CASSQELSGTGSVIDEKLFF. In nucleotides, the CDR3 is TGCGCCAGCAGCCAAGAACTGTCCGGGACAGGATCAGTTATTGATGAAAAACTGTTTTTT.

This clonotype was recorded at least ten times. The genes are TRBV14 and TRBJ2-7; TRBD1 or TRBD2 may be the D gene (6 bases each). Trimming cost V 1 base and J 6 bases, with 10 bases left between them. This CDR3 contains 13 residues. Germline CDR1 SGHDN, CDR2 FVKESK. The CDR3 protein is CASSQGRGGEQYF. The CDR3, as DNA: TGTGCCAGCAGCCAAGGCAGGGGAGGCGAGCAGTACTTC.

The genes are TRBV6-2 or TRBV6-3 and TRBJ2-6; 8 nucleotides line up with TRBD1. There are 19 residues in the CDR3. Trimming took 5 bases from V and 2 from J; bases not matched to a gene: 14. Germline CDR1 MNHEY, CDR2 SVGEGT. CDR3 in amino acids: CASSRYRTGPGTGANVLTF. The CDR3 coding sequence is TGTGCCAGCAGTCGCTACCGGACAGGGCCGGGGACTGGGGCCAACGTCCTGACTTTC.

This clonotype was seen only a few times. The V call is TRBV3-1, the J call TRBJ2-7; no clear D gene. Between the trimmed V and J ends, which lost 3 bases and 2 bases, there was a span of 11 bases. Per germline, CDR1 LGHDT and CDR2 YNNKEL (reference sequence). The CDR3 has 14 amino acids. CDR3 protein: CASSHLRSAYEQYF. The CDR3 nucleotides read TGTGCCAGCAGCCACCTCCGCTCGGCCTACGAGCAGTACTTC.

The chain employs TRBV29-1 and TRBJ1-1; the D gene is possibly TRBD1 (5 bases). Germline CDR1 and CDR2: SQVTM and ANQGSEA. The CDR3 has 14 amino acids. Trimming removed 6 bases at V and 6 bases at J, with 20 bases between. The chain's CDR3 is CSVRRDLTGAEAFF. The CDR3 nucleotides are TGCAGCGTGAGGAGGGACCTTACGGGAGCTGAAGCTTTCTTT.

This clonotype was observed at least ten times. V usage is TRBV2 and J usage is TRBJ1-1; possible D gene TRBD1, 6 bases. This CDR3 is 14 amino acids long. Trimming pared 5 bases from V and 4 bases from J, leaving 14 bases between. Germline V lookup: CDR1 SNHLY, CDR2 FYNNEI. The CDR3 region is CASSLQGRGTEAFF. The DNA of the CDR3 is TGTGCCAGCAGTCTACAGGGTAGGGGCACTGAAGCTTTCTTT.

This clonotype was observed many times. The CDR3 coding sequence is TGTGCCAGCAGACGCCGAGGCAGATCTTACACCGGGGAGCTGTTTTTT. Translated, it gives CASRRRGRSYTGELFF. V gene TRBV11-2 combines with J gene TRBJ2-2, with unresolved D. CDR3 length: 16 amino acids. Trimming stripped 6 bases from V and 3 bases from J, with 17 bases between. Germline CDR1 and CDR2: SGHAT and FQNNGV.

CDR3 residues: CASSPTSWDRAVGGTEAFF. The CDR3 DNA reads as TGTGCCAGCAGCCCGACGTCTTGGGACAGGGCAGTGGGGGGCACTGAAGCTTTCTTT. The chain is built from TRBV5-5 and TRBJ1-1, with TRBD1 identical over 9 bases. With V trimmed by 4 bases and J by 4 bases, 20 bases remained unmatched. The CDR3 has 19 amino acids. The germline V gene has CDR1 SGHKS and CDR2 YYEKEE (reference sequence).

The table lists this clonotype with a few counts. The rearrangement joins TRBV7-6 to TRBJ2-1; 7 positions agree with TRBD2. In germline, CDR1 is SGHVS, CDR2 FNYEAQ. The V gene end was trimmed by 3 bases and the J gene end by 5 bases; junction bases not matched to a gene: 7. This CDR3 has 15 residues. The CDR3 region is CASSFGTNPNNEQFF. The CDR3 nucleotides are TGTGCCAGCAGCTTCGGGACTAATCCCAACAATGAGCAGTTCTTC.

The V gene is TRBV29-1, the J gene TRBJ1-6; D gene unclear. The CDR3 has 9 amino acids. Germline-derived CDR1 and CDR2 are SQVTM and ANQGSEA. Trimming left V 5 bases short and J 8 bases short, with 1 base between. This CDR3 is CSVYSPLHF. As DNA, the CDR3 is TGCAGCGTTTATTCACCCCTCCACTTT.

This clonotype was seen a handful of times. Written as DNA, the CDR3 is TGTGCCAGCAGTTTAGAGTCGGCCAATGAGCAGTTCTTC. It specifies CASSLESANEQFF. The chain joins TRBV12-3 or TRBV12-4 to TRBJ2-1; D remains unclear. V dropped 1 base and J dropped 6 bases, with 7 bases sitting between them. This CDR3 is built from 13 residues.

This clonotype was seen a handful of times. In DNA form, the CDR3 reads TGTGCCAGCAGTGAAGCCGAAGCAAACGTGGAAAAACTGTTTTTT. The encoded protein is CASSEAEANVEKLFF. The chain recombines TRBV2 with TRBJ1-4; D is unclear. Germline CDR1 and CDR2: SNHLY and FYNNEI. Deletions cut 0 bases from V and 8 bases from J, with 13 bases between. The CDR3 consists of 15 residues. The variable domain in full, with the rest retrieved from reference TRBV2 and TRBJ1-4, is EPEVTQTPSHQVTQMGQEVILRCVPISNHLYFYWYRQILGQKVEFLVSFYNNEISEKSEIFDDQFSVERPDGSNFTLKIRSTKLEDSAMYFCASSEAEANVEKLFFGSGTQLSVL.

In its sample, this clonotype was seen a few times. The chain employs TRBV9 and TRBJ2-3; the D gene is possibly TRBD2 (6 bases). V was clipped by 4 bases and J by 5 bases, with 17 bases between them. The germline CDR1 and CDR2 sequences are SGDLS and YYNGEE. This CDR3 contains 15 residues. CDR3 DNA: TGTGCCAGCAGCTCCCCGGGGGTGCGGATAGATACGCAGTATTTT. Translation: CASSSPGVRIDTQYF.